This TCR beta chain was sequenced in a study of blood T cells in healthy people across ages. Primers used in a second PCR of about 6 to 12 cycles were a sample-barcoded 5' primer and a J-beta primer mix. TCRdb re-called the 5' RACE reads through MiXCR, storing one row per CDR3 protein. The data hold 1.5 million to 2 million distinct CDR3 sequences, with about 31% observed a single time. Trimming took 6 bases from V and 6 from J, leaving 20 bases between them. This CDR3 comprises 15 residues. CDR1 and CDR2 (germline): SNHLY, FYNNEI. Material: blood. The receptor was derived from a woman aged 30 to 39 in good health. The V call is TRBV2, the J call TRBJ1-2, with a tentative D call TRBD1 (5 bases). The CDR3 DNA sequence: TGTGCCAGCAGCACCCTAGGGACGGGAGGGCATGGCTACACCTTC. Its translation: CASSTLGTGGHGYTF.